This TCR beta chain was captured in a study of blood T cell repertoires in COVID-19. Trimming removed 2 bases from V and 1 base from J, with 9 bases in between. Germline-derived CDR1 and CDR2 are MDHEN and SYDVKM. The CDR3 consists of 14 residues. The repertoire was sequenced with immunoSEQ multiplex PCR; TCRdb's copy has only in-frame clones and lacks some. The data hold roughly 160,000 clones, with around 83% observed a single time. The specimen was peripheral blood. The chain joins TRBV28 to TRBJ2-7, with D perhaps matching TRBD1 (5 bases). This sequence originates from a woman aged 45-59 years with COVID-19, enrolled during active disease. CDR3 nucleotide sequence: TGTGCCAGCAGTTTACTACAGGCTTCCTACGAGCAGTACTTC. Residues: CASSLLQASYEQYF.